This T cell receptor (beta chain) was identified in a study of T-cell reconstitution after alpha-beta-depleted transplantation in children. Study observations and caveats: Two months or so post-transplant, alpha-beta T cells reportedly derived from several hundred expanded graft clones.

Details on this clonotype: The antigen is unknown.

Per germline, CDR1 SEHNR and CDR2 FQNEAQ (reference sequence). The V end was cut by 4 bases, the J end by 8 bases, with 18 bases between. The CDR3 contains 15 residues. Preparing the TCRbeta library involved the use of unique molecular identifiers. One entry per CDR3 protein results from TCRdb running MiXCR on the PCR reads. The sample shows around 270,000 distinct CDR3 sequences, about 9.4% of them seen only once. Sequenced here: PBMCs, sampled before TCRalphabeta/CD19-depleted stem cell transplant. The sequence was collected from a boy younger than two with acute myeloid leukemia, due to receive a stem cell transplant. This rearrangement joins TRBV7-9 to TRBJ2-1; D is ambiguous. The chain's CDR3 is CASSYHYTGRDEQFF. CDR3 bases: TGTGCCAGCAGCTACCATTATACGGGCAGAGATGAGCAGTTCTTC.